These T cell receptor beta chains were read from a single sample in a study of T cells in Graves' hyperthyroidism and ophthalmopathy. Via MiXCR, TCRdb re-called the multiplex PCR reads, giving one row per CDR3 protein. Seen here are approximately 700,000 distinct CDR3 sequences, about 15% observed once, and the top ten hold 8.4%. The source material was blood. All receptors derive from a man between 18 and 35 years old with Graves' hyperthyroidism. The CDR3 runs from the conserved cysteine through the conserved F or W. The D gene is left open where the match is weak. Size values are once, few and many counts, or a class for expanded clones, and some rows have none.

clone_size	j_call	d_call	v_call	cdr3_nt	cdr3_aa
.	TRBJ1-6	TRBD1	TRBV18	TGTGCCAGCGGATCCGGGACAGGGTCCTCACCCCTCCACTTT	CASGSGTGSSPLHF
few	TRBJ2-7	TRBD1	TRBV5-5	TGTGCCAGCAGCCATTGGACAGGTTACGAGCAGTACTTC	CASSHWTGYEQYF
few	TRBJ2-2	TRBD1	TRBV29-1	TGCAGCGTTGGGGCAGGGGGCCTAGGCGGGGAGCTGTTTTTT	CSVGAGGLGGELFF
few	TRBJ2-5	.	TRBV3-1	TGTGCCAGCAGCCAAGATGGGAGCATCCGAGAGACCCAGTACTTC	CASSQDGSIRETQYF
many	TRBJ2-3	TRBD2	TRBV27	TGTGCCAGCACAAGGGGACTAGCGGCCACAGATACGCAGTATTTT	CASTRGLAATDTQYF
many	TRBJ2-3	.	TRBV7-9	TGTGCCAGCAGGGAATTTCGGGGGGCGAGAATTGGCACAGATACGCAGTATTTT	CASREFRGARIGTDTQYF
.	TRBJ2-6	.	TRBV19	TGTGCCAGTAGTAGGCCAGATTGGATGTCTGGGGCCAACGTCCTGACTTTC	CASSRPDWMSGANVLTF
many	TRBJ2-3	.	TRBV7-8	TGTGCCAGCAGCGAAGGACAATATACGCAGTATTTT	CASSEGQYTQYF
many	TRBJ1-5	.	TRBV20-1	TGCAGTGCTACTCCCGGGACTGTTCAAAATCAGCCCCAGCATTTT	CSATPGTVQNQPQHF
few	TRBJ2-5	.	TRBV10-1	TGCGCCAGCAGTGCCTCCTGGAGGTACCAAGAGACCCAGTACTTC	CASSASWRYQETQYF
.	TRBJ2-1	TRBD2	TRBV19	TGTGCCAGTAGTAGGGAGGGATCGTCCTACAATGAGCAGTTCTTC	CASSREGSSYNEQFF
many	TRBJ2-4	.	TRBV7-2	TGTGCCAGCAGCTTAGGAAGGGGGAACATTCAGTACTTC	CASSLGRGNIQYF
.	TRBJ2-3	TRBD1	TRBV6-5	TGTGCCAGCAGTTACTCGACAGGGCAGGTCACAGATACGCAGTATTTT	CASSYSTGQVTDTQYF
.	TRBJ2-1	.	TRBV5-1	TGCGCCAGCAGCTTACTAGATTTTGAGCAGTTCTTC	CASSLLDFEQFF
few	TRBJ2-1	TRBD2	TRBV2	TGTGCCAGCAGTCGTCTAGCGGGGCCCGGGGATGAGCAGTTCTTC	CASSRLAGPGDEQFF
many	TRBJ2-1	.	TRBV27	TGTGCCAGCAGGTACTTAGGGGGGAGTAGGGACAATGAGCAGTTCTTC	CASRYLGGSRDNEQFF
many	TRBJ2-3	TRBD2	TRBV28	TGTGCCAGCAGTTTATCGCCATCAGGGAGGGCAGATACGCAGTATTTT	CASSLSPSGRADTQYF
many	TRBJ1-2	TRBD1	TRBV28	TGTGCCAGCAGTTTAGGAACAGGGGGCCGCTATGGCTACACCTTC	CASSLGTGGRYGYTF
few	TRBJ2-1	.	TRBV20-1	TGCAATGCTAGTAGCGACTCCTACAATGAGCAGTTCTTC	CNASSDSYNEQFF
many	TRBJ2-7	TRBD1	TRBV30	TGTGCCTGGAGCTTGACAGGGTCTTACGAGCAGTACTTC	CAWSLTGSYEQYF
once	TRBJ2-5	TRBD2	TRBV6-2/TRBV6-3	TGTGCCAGCAGTTACGGGCTAGCGGAGCAAGAGACCCAGTACTTC	CASSYGLAEQETQYF
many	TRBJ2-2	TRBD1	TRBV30	TGTGCCTCCGGCGACAGGGGTAACACCGGGGAGCTGTTTTTT	CASGDRGNTGELFF
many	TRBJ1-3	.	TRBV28	.	CASSSSGSGNTIYF
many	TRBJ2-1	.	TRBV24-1	TGTGCCACTCGGGATCTAGGTGAGCAGTTCTTC	CATRDLGEQFF
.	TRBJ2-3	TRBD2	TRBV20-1	TGCAGTGCCGACCAGGGGACTAGCGGGAGAAGTACGCAGTATTTT	CSADQGTSGRSTQYF
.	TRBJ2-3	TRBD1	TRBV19	TGTGCCAGTAGTACGGACAGGGGAGGGACAGATACGCAGTATTTT	CASSTDRGGTDTQYF
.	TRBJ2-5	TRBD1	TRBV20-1	TGCAGTGCTAGAGAGCACAGGGGCCAAGAGACCCAGTACTTC	CSAREHRGQETQYF
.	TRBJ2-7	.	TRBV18	TGTGCCAGCTCACCCTGGGCAGTCTACGAGCAGTACTTC	CASSPWAVYEQYF
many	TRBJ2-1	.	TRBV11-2	TGTGCCAGCAGCTTAGATTGGGGGACCTACAATGAGCAGTTCTTC	CASSLDWGTYNEQFF
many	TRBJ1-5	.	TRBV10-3	TGTGCCATCGACCGAACAGGGAGCAATCAGCCCCAGCATTTT	CAIDRTGSNQPQHF
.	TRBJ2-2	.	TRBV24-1	TGTGCCACCAGTGACGCCGGGGGGAACACCGGGGAGCTGTTTTTT	CATSDAGGNTGELFF
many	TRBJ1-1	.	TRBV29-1	TGCAGCGCCGACCGGGGAGAGCCGAACACTGAAGCTTTCTTT	CSADRGEPNTEAFF
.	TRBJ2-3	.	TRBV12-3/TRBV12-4	TGTGCCAGCGGGGACGTTAGCACAGATACGCAGTATTTT	CASGDVSTDTQYF
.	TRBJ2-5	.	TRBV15	TGTGCCACCAGCAGGTCGATAGCGGCAGAGACCCAGTACTTC	CATSRSIAAETQYF
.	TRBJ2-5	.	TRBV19	TGTGCCAGTAGTTCCCGGGCTCTTTCCGGGGAGACCCAGTACTTC	CASSSRALSGETQYF
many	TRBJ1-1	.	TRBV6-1	TGTGCCAGCAGTGAAGAGGTCAGGGTGAAGACTGAAGCTTTCTTT	CASSEEVRVKTEAFF
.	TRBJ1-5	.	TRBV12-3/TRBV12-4	TGTGCCAGCAGTTTAGCTTTAGTTGGTCAGCCCCAGCATTTT	CASSLALVGQPQHF
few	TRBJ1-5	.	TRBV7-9	TGTGCCAGCAGCGAGGAACGACAGAGCAATCAGCCCCAGCATTTT	CASSEERQSNQPQHF
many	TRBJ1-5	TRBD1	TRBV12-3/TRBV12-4	TGTGCCAGCAGTTCAAGACAGGGGGCCGATCAGCCCCAGCATTTT	CASSSRQGADQPQHF
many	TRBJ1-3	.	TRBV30	TGTGCCTGGAGTGTACGCATAGGACTCCAAAAGGGTGGAAACACCATATATTTT	CAWSVRIGLQKGGNTIYF
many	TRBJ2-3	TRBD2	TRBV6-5	TGTGCCAGCAGTTACGCTAGCGGGAGTACTAGCACAGATACGCAGTATTTT	CASSYASGSTSTDTQYF
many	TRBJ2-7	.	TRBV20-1	TGCAGTGCTAGAGATTGGCGAGGGGGCTACGAGCAGTACTTC	CSARDWRGGYEQYF
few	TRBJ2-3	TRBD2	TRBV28	TGTGCCAGCAGTTATACCGGGGCTAGCGGGAAGGCTAGCACAGATACGCAGTATTTT	CASSYTGASGKASTDTQYF
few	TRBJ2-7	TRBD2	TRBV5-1	TGCGCCAGCAGCCCCAGCGGGAGGGCCGTCTACGAGCAGTACTTC	CASSPSGRAVYEQYF
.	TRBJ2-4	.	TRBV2	TGTGCCAGCAGTCGGACAGAAAACATTCAGTACTTC	CASSRTENIQYF
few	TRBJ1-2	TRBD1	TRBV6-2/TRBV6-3	TGTGCCAGCAGACCGCCACAGGGGGCAGGCGGCTACACCTTC	CASRPPQGAGGYTF
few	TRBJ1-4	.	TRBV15	TGTGCCACCGCCCCGGAGGTGGCTAATGAAAAACTGTTTTTT	CATAPEVANEKLFF
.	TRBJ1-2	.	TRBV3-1	TGTGCCAGCAGCCAAGAACTTGTTGATGGCTACACCTTC	CASSQELVDGYTF
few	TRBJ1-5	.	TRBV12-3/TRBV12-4	TGTGCCAGCAGTTTAACCGGGTTTGGCAATCAGCCCCAGCATTTT	CASSLTGFGNQPQHF
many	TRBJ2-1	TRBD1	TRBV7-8	TGTGCCAGCAGAAGGACAGGGTCCCCCTACAATGAGCAGTTCTTC	CASRRTGSPYNEQFF
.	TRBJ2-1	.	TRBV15	TGTGCCACCAGCAGAGTCGGTCCCCGGCGGAATGAGCAGTTCTTC	CATSRVGPRRNEQFF
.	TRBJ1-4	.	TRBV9	TGTGCCAGCAGCGCGGACGGTTCAACTAATGAAAAACTGTTTTTT	CASSADGSTNEKLFF
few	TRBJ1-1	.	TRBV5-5	TGTGCCAGCAGCTTGACAGGAACGGAAGGAACTGAAGCTTTCTTT	CASSLTGTEGTEAFF
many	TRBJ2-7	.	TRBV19	TGTGCCAGTAGTATAGACAGGAGCAACGAGCAGTACTTC	CASSIDRSNEQYF
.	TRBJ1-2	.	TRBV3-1	TGTGCCAGCAGCCAAGGGATCCTCGGGTATGGCTACACCTTC	CASSQGILGYGYTF
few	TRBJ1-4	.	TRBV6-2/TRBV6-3	TGTGCCAGCAGTTACACCGGGGCCTGGGATGAAAAACTGTTTTTT	CASSYTGAWDEKLFF
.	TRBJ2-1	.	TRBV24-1	TGTGCCACCAGTGATGGAGGTTGGGCCCGGGAGCAGTTCTTC	CATSDGGWAREQFF